This TCR beta chain was captured by sequencing in a study of shared clonotypes between healthy human individuals. This CDR3 is 16 amino acids long. Germline V lookup: CDR1 MRHNA, CDR2 SNTAGT. With 4 bases removed from V and 8 bases from J, the gap between germline ends came to 21 bases. Sequencing used immunoSEQ multiplex PCR; TCRdb keeps in-frame clones, though not all of them. The table shows some 630,000 clones, with around 72% occurring only once. This TCR was recovered from a woman under 40 in good health. The chain carries TRBV6-4 and TRBJ2-1; D is undetermined. Sequencing was carried out using memory CD4+ T cells sorted from blood. Documented subset: CD45RA-negative fraction. The CDR3 sequence is CASSVGGGSRIHEQFF. The CDR3 region has the DNA TGTGCCAGCAGTGTAGGTGGTGGCTCTCGAATACATGAGCAGTTCTTC.